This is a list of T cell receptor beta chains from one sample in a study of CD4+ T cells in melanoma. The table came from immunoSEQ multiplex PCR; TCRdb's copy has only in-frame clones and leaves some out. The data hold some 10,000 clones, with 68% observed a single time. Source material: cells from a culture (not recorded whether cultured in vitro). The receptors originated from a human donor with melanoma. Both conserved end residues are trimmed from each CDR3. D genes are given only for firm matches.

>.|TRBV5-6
ASSAAGMGEQF
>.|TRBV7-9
ASTHRSSDTQY
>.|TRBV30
AWSLQVKGEAF
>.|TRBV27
ASSFREGSPLH
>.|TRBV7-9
ASSPWSTSGATDTQY
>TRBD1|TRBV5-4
ASSLGGPGGAKMYGYT
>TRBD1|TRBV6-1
ASRDRIYEQY
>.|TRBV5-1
ASSFLGGSTDTQY
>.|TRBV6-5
AAGEVSTNEKLF
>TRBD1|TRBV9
ASSPGAGGSNQPQH
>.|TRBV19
ASRAVQVGSETQY
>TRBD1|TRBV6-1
ASSDYRGINQPQH
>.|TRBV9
ASSVGNSGGGSYNEQF
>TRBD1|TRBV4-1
ASSPTGTGRAEAF
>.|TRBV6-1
ASGDGYNSPLH
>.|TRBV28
ASSFRGGTPPKY
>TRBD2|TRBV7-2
ASRMGLAGFNEQF
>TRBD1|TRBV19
ASSITGQGAMKQY
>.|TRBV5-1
ASSLAPPGTHETQY
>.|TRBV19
ASSWLRDTEAF
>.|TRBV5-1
ASGSGGPTYEQY
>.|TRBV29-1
SVARGGPSGNTIY
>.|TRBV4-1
ASSSRGGNGGNQPQH
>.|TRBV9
ASSVAISSEQY
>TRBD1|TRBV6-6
ATIQGKAAYEQY
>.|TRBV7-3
ASSLGASSANEQF
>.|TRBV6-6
ASQGGVGTGELF
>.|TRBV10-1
ASRWPREAF
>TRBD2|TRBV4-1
ASSQGPSGPNTGELF
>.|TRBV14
ASSQVWRGRLAEQY
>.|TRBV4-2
ASSPDSNYGYT
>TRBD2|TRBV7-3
ASSLGGGVTQY
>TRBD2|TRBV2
ASRGLAGATDTQY
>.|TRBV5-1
ASSPTPQEQNGYT
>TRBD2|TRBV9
ASSPRERGGHEQF
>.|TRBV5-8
ASSPWVHTEAF
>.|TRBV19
ASSIPLAAHGYT
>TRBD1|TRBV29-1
SGMGQGSEKLF
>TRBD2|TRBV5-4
ASSRGGAGETQY
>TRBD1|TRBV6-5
ASSRQGRSGNTIY
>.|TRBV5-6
ASSLQGGNTEAF